The entry below describes one T cell receptor beta chain. Germline CDR1 KGHSH, CDR2 LQKENI. V was trimmed by 3 bases and J by 2 bases, leaving 10 bases between them. CDR3 length: 14 residues. These data originate in a study of blood T cell repertoires in COVID-19. Using immunoSEQ multiplex PCR, the repertoire was profiled, and TCRdb retains in-frame clones only, with some absent. In the table there are about 110,000 clones, around four fifths of which are singletons. This receptor was identified in a man in his 70s with acute or convalescent COVID-19. The sequenced sample was peripheral blood. This chain uses TRBV18 with TRBJ1-2, with TRBD1 as a possible D gene (5 bases). The CDR3: CASSPPGKNYGYTF. CDR3 in DNA: TGTGCCAGCTCACCGCCAGGGAAGAACTATGGCTACACCTTC.